This is a list of T cell receptor beta chains from one sample in a study of blood T cell repertoires in COVID-19. The method was immunoSEQ multiplex PCR; TCRdb's version includes in-frame clones alone and lacks a portion of them. Among around 190,000 clones, about 80% were seen once, and the ten largest hold approximately 7.8%. Sequenced input: peripheral blood. These receptors all come from a woman aged 55-70 years with COVID-19, enrolled during active disease. Both conserved end residues are part of each CDR3. D genes are given only for firm matches. Clone size appears in some rows only: once, few, many, or a class for an expanded clone.

TRBD1	TRBJ1-6	TRBV4-3	.	CASSLTSGTDNSPLHF	TGCGCCAGCAGCCTGACCTCCGGGACAGATAATTCACCCCTCCACTTT
TRBD2	TRBJ2-5	TRBV2	few	CASMYSGRGISQYF	TGTGCCAGCATGTACAGCGGGAGAGGGATCTCCCAGTACTTC
.	TRBJ1-1	TRBV14	.	CASSQLSRTEAFF	TGTGCCAGCAGCCAACTTAGCCGCACTGAAGCTTTCTTT
.	TRBJ1-2	TRBV19	.	CASSMPKDSPGYTF	TGTGCCAGTAGTATGCCGAAAGACAGTCCTGGCTACACCTTC
.	TRBJ2-6	TRBV19	.	CASSIEAGFSGANVLTF	TGTGCCAGTAGTATAGAGGCAGGGTTCTCTGGGGCCAACGTCCTGACTTTC
TRBD2	TRBJ2-6	TRBV27	.	CASSFILAGDSGANVLTF	TGTGCCAGCAGTTTCATACTAGCGGGGGACTCTGGGGCCAACGTCCTGACTTTC
.	TRBJ2-3	TRBV5-1	.	CASSSGKVPTDTQYF	TGCGCCAGCAGCTCCGGGAAGGTTCCCACAGATACGCAGTATTTT
TRBD2	TRBJ2-2	TRBV24-1	.	CATSDRTSGGSGPGELFF	TGTGCCACCAGTGACAGGACTAGCGGGGGGTCTGGTCCCGGGGAGCTGTTTTTT
TRBD1	TRBJ1-1	TRBV5-1	.	CASSPIDRGATEAFF	TGCGCCAGCAGCCCGATAGACAGGGGAGCAACTGAAGCTTTCTTT
TRBD1	TRBJ2-7	TRBV23-1	once	CAAEQGALFSYHEQYF	TGCGCCGCCGAACAGGGGGCTTTATTTAGCTACCACGAGCAGTACTTC
.	TRBJ1-1	TRBV11-2	once	CASSPRARDWGTEAFF	TGTGCCAGCAGCCCTAGGGCCAGGGACTGGGGGACTGAAGCTTTCTTT
TRBD1	TRBJ1-1	TRBV7-6	.	CASSVGGGTEAFF	TGTGCCAGCAGCGTAGGGGGCGGAACTGAAGCTTTCTTT
.	TRBJ2-2	TRBV7-2	.	CASSLGQGIGSGELFF	TGTGCCAGCAGCTTAGGGCAGGGAATAGGGTCCGGGGAGCTGTTTTTT
.	TRBJ2-4	TRBV5-6	once	CASSLGLIGGKNIQYF	TGTGCCAGCAGCTTGGGGTTGATTGGAGGCAAAAACATTCAGTACTTC
TRBD2	TRBJ2-7	TRBV4-3	once	CASSPGTSGSFSYEQYF	TGCGCCAGCTCACCCGGGACTAGCGGGAGCTTCTCCTACGAGCAGTACTTC
.	TRBJ1-2	TRBV6-5	.	CASSYSPDSYGYTF	TGTGCCAGCAGTTACTCGCCGGACAGTTATGGCTACACCTTC
.	TRBJ1-6	TRBV18	.	CASSPQRTLLDSPLHF	TGTGCCAGCTCACCTCAACGAACCCTACTTGATTCACCCCTCCACTTT
.	TRBJ1-4	TRBV2	.	CASRGDNEKLFF	TGTGCCAGCCGGGGGGATAATGAAAAACTGTTTTTT
TRBD1	TRBJ2-1	TRBV3-1/TRBV3-2	.	CASSQVSGGFSYNEQFF	TGTGCCAGCAGCCAAGTGTCAGGGGGCTTTTCCTACAATGAGCAGTTCTTC
.	TRBJ1-1	TRBV28	few	CASRTGGTEAFF	TGTGCCAGCAGGACCGGGGGCACTGAAGCTTTCTTT
TRBD1	TRBJ2-2	TRBV9	.	CASSPLDRVVTGELFF	TGTGCCAGCAGCCCCCTCGACAGGGTCGTCACCGGGGAGCTGTTTTTT
.	TRBJ2-1	TRBV11-2	.	CASTNQVGRNNEQFF	TGTGCCAGCACCAATCAAGTGGGGCGGAACAATGAGCAGTTCTTC
TRBD1	TRBJ1-3	TRBV5-6	once	CASSSSTGHTIYF	TGTGCCAGCAGCTCCTCGACAGGGCACACCATATATTTT
TRBD1	TRBJ2-3	TRBV7-9	.	CASSTGQGPDTQYF	TGTGCCAGCAGCACCGGACAGGGACCAGATACGCAGTATTTT
.	TRBJ2-1	TRBV7-8	.	CASRGLHNEQFF	TGTGCCAGCAGGGGACTTCACAATGAGCAGTTCTTC
.	TRBJ1-1	TRBV13	.	CASRHRGDTEAFF	TGTGCCAGCAGACACCGGGGGGACACTGAAGCTTTCTTT
TRBD2	TRBJ2-1	TRBV27	.	CASSYTGRNNEQFF	TGTGCCAGCAGTTATACCGGGAGGAACAATGAGCAGTTCTTC
.	TRBJ2-6	TRBV5-6	.	CASSFGSGANVLTF	TGTGCCAGCAGCTTCGGTTCTGGGGCCAACGTCCTGACTTTC
TRBD1	TRBJ1-6	TRBV7-8	.	CASSLARTGGLLQNSPLHF	TGTGCCAGCAGCTTAGCTCGGACAGGGGGGCTTCTTCAAAATTCACCCCTCCACTTT
.	TRBJ2-4	TRBV30	.	CAWSGGPKNIQYF	TGTGCCTGGAGTGGGGGGCCCAAAAACATTCAGTACTTC
.	TRBJ1-5	TRBV4-3	.	CASSQDWTENQPQHF	TGCGCCAGCAGCCAAGATTGGACAGAGAATCAGCCCCAGCATTTT
.	TRBJ2-1	TRBV19	.	CASSIEASSSYNEQFF	TGTGCCAGTAGTATAGAAGCGAGTAGCTCCTACAATGAGCAGTTCTTC
TRBD1	TRBJ2-7	TRBV5-4	.	CASSLGDRAEQYF	TGTGCCAGCAGCTTGGGCGACAGGGCAGAGCAGTACTTC
.	TRBJ2-2	TRBV6-4	few	CASSRDFPNTGELFF	TGTGCCAGCAGTAGGGACTTCCCAAACACCGGGGAGCTGTTTTTT
.	TRBJ2-1	TRBV5-4	.	CASSPSGTAQFF	TGTGCCAGCAGCCCGTCGGGAACGGCGCAGTTCTTC
.	TRBJ2-1	TRBV30	.	CAWTERGGVNEQFF	TGTGCCTGGACGGAACGCGGCGGGGTCAATGAGCAGTTCTTC
.	TRBJ1-6	TRBV7-2	.	CASSWGPSGNSPLHF	TGTGCCAGCAGCTGGGGCCCATCGGGTAATTCACCCCTCCACTTT
TRBD2	TRBJ2-2	TRBV7-6	.	CASSLGAPGGINTGELFF	TGTGCCAGCAGCTTAGGAGCGCCGGGGGGTATTAACACCGGGGAGCTGTTTTTT
TRBD2	TRBJ2-2	TRBV4-3	.	CASSQGGGGTSGRGELFF	TGCGCCAGCAGCCAAGGGGGAGGTGGGACTAGCGGGAGAGGGGAGCTGTTTTTT
TRBD1	TRBJ1-1	TRBV5-1	.	CASSLTGVTEAFF	TGCGCCAGCAGCCTCACAGGGGTCACTGAAGCTTTCTTT
.	TRBJ2-1	TRBV29-1	.	CSGISGTPNEQFF	TGCAGCGGGATTTCCGGGACACCTAACGAGCAGTTCTTC
.	TRBJ2-3	TRBV4-2	.	CASSQDPGRRTDTQYF	TGTGCCAGCAGCCAAGACCCAGGCAGGCGTACAGATACGCAGTATTTT
.	TRBJ2-5	TRBV5-1	.	CASSSWVRGLGDQETQYF	TGCGCCAGCAGCAGCTGGGTAAGGGGATTAGGGGACCAAGAGACCCAGTACTTC
.	TRBJ2-3	TRBV18	.	CASSPGYTDTQYF	TGTGCCAGCTCTCCCGGGTACACAGATACGCAGTATTTT
.	TRBJ1-5	TRBV30	.	CAWSVRAGSEPQHF	TGTGCCTGGAGTGTTCGGGCGGGTTCGGAGCCCCAGCATTTT
TRBD1	TRBJ1-4	TRBV19	few	CAAGQGEKLFF	TGTGCCGCCGGACAGGGAGAAAAACTGTTTTTT
TRBD2	TRBJ2-5	TRBV6-6	.	CASSLRTSQGNFQETQYF	TGTGCCAGCAGTCTACGGACTAGTCAGGGAAATTTCCAAGAGACCCAGTACTTC
TRBD1	TRBJ1-6	TRBV2	.	CASRRTGSSYNSPLHF	TGTGCCAGCAGAAGGACAGGGAGCTCCTATAATTCACCCCTCCACTTT
.	TRBJ2-7	TRBV6-5	.	CASSYEGESYEQYF	TGTGCCAGCAGTTACGAGGGGGAGTCCTACGAGCAGTACTTC
.	TRBJ1-4	TRBV30	.	CAWASRESEKLFF	TGTGCCTGGGCCTCCAGGGAATCTGAAAAACTGTTTTTT
.	TRBJ2-2	TRBV5-1	many	CASSLNPGENTGELFF	TGCGCCAGCAGCTTGAATCCGGGGGAGAACACCGGGGAGCTGTTTTTT
.	TRBJ1-1	TRBV3-1/TRBV3-2	.	CASSQESRVDTEAFF	TGTGCCAGCAGCCAAGAGTCCAGGGTGGACACTGAAGCTTTCTTT
.	TRBJ1-1	TRBV3-1/TRBV3-2	.	CASRTNGPAGATEAFF	TGTGCCAGCAGAACCAATGGGCCAGCTGGTGCCACTGAAGCTTTCTTT
.	TRBJ1-2	TRBV29-1	.	CSVGGSDYGYTF	TGCAGCGTTGGCGGGAGCGACTATGGCTACACCTTC
TRBD2	TRBJ2-1	TRBV5-1	.	CASSLALAGYNEQFF	TGCGCCAGCAGCTTGGCTCTAGCGGGGTACAATGAGCAGTTCTTC
.	TRBJ2-5	TRBV5-1	.	CASSARSRETQYF	TGCGCCAGCAGCGCGAGGAGTAGAGAGACCCAGTACTTC
.	TRBJ2-1	TRBV5-1	.	CASSLAPPSVSYNEQFF	TGCGCCAGCAGCTTGGCCCCCCCTAGCGTCTCCTACAATGAGCAGTTCTTC
TRBD1	TRBJ1-5	TRBV9	once	CASSEGTGYQPQHF	TGTGCCAGCAGCGAAGGGACAGGCTATCAGCCCCAGCATTTT
TRBD2	TRBJ2-1	TRBV9	once	CASSVRTSDSYNEQFF	TGTGCCAGCAGCGTCAGGACTAGCGACTCCTACAATGAGCAGTTCTTC
.	TRBJ1-1	TRBV28	.	CASSLLTGAGEHTEAFF	TGTGCCAGCAGTTTATTGACTGGTGCAGGGGAACACACTGAAGCTTTCTTT